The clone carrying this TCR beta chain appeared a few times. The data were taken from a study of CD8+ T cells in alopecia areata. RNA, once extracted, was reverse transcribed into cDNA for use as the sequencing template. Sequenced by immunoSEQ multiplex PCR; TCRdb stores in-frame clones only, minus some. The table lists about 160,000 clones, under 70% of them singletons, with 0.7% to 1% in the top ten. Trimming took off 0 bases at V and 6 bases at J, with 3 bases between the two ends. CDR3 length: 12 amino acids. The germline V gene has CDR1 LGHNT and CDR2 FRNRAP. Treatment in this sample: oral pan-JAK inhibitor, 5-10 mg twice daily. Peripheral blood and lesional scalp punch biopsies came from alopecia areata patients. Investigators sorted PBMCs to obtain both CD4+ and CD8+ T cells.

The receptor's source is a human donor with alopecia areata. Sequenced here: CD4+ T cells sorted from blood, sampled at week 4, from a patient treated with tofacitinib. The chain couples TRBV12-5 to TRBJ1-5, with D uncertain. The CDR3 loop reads CASGLVSQPQHF. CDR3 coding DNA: TGTGCTAGTGGTTTGGTATCTCAGCCCCAGCATTTT.